This TCR beta chain was found in a study of control samples from healthy donors and cancer patients. With V trimmed by 5 bases and J by 4 bases, 12 bases remained unmatched. The CDR3 runs 16 residues. The V gene's germline CDR1 is SEHNR and CDR2 FQNEAQ (reference sequence). The assay was immunoSEQ multiplex PCR, and TCRdb's table has in-frame clones only and misses some. The repertoire holds about 120,000 clones, with roughly 90% as singletons. Material: blood. This clonotype originated in a middle-aged man in good health. The chain uses TRBV7-9 and TRBJ2-5; 8 nucleotides agree with TRBD2. This CDR3 is CASSGPAGVQIETQYF. Here the CDR3 DNA reads TGTGCCAGCAGCGGCCCAGCGGGGGTACAGATAGAGACCCAGTACTTC.